What follows describes a single T cell receptor (beta chain). This sample stems from a study of T cells in Graves' hyperthyroidism and ophthalmopathy. RNA transcripts provided the source from which TCR beta CDR3 regions were amplified. The primer set for the first-round RT-PCR of the TCR CDR3 was HTBI. TCRdb re-called the multiplex PCR reads through MiXCR, storing one row per CDR3 protein. The table lists some 440,000 distinct CDR3 sequences, less than 20% of them singletons. The sample taken for sequencing was blood. This TCR was sampled from a woman between 18 and 29 years old with Graves' hyperthyroidism.

CDR3 in amino acids: CSARPHKQETQYF. CDR3 nucleotides: TGCAGTGCTAGACCTCATAAGCAAGAGACCCAGTACTTC. The chain has TRBV20-1 and TRBJ2-5, with D uncertain. V was trimmed by 2 bases and J by 2 bases, leaving 9 bases between them. The CDR3 is 13 amino acids. Germline assignment: CDR1 DFQATT and CDR2 SNEGSKA (reference sequence).